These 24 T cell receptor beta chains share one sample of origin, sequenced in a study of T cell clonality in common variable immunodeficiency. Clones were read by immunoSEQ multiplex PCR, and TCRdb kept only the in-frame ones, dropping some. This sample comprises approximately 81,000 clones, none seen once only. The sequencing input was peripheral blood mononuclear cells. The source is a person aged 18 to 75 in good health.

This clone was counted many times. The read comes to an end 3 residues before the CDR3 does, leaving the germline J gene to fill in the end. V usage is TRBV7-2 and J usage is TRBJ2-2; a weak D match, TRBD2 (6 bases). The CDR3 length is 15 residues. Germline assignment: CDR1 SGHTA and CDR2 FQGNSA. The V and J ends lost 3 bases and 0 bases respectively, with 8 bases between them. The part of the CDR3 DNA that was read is TGTGCCAGCAGCTTCGGGGGATCGAACACCGGGGAG. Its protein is CASSFGGSNTGE. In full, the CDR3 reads CASSFGGSNTGELFF.

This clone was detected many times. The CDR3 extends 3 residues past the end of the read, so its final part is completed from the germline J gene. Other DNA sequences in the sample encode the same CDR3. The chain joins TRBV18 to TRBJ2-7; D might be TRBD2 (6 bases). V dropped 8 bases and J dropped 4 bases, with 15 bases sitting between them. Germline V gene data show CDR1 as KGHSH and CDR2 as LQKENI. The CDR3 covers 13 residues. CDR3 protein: CASAIAGTYEQYF. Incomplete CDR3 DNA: TGTGCCAGCGCAATCGCGGGGACGTACGAG. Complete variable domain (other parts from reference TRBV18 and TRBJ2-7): NAGVMQNPRHLVRRRGQEARLRCSPMKGHSHVYWYRQLPEEGLKFMVYLQKENIIDESGMPKERFSAEFPKEGPSILRIQQVVRGDSAAYFCASAIAGTYEQYFGPGTRLTVT.

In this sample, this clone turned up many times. CDR3 DNA (partial): TGTGCCAGCAGCCGGGGACTAGACGACACCGGGGAG. This translates into CASSRGLDDTGE. The whole CDR3 reads CASSRGLDDTGELFF. The chain has TRBV5-4 and TRBJ2-2; 8 positions agree with TRBD2. The read ends 3 residues before the CDR3 terminus; that terminus is restored from the germline J gene. Germline lookup yields CDR1 SGHNT and CDR2 YYREEE (reference sequence). The CDR3 has 15 residues. The junction had 5 bases not matched to a gene; V was cut back by 4 bases and J by 3 bases.

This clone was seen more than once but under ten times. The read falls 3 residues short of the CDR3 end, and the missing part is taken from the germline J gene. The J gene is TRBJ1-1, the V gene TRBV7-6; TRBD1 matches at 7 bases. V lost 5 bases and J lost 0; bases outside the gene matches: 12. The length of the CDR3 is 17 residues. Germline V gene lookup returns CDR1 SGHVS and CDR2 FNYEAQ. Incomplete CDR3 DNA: TGTGCCAGCAGCAACTACAGGGGTTTATCCATGAACACTGAA. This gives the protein CASSNYRGLSMNTE. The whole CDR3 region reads CASSNYRGLSMNTEAFF.

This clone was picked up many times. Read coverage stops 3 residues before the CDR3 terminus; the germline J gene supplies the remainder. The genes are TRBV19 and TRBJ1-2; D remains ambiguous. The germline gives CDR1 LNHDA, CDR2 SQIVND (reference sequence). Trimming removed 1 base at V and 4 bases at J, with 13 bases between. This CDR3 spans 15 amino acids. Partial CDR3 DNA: TGTGCCAGTAGTATAGGGCCCCCGTCGGGCTATGGC. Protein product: CASSIGPPSGYG. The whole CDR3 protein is CASSIGPPSGYGYTF.

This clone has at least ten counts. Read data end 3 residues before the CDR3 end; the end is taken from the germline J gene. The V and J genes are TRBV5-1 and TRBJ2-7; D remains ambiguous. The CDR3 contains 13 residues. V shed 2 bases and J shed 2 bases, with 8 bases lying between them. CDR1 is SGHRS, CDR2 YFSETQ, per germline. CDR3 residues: CASSFGSTYEQYF. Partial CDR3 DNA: TGCGCCAGCAGCTTCGGGTCAACCTACGAG.

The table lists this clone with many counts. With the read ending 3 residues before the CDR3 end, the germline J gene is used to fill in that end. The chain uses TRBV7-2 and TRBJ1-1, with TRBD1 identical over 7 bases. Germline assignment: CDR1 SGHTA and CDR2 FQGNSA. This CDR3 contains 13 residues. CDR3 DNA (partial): TGTGCCAGCAGTCCCGGGACAGCATTACAA. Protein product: CASSPGTALQ. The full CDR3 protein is CASSPGTALQAFF.

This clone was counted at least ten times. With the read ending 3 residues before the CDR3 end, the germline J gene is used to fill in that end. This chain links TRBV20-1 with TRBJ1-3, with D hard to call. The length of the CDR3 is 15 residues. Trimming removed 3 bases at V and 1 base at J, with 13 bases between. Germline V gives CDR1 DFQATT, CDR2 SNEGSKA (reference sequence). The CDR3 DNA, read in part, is TGCAGTGCTAGGGACTCGATTATTTCTGGAAACACC. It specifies CSARDSIISGNT. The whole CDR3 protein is CSARDSIISGNTIYF.

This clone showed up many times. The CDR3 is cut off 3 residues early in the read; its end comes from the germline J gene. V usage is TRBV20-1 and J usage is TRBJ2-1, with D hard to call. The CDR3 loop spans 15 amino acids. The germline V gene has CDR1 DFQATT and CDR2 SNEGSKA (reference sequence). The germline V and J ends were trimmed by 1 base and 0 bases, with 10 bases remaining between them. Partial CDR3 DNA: TGCAGTGCTAGAGCCCCGAGTAGCTCCTACAATGAG. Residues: CSARAPSSSYNE. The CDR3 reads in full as CSARAPSSSYNEQFF.

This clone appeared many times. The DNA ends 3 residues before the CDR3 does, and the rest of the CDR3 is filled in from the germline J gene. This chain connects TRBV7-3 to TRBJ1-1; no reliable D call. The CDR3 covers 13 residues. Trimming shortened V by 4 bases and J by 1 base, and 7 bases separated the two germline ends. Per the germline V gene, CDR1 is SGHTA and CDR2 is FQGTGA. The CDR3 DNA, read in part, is TGTGCCAGCAGCTCCCAGAGGAACACTGAA. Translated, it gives CASSSQRNTE. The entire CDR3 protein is CASSSQRNTEAFF.

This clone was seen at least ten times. The covered CDR3 bases are TGTGCCACCAGCAGAACCCGGAGCACAGATACG. It specifies CATSRTRSTDT. In full, the CDR3 reads CATSRTRSTDTQYF. The rearrangement links TRBV15 to TRBJ2-3; no clear D gene. With the read ending 3 residues before the CDR3 end, the germline J gene is used to fill in that end. Germline assignment: CDR1 LNHNV and CDR2 YYDKDF (reference sequence). V lost 2 bases and J 0 bases, leaving 6 bases between the germline ends. This CDR3 has 14 amino acids. The entire variable domain, with the rest obtained from reference TRBV15 and TRBJ2-3, is as follows: DAMVIQNPRYQVTQFGKPVTLSCSQTLNHNVMYWYQQKSSQAPKLLFHYYDKDFNNEADTPDNFQSRRPNTSFCFLDIRSPGLGDTAMYLCATSRTRSTDTQYFGPGTRLTVL.

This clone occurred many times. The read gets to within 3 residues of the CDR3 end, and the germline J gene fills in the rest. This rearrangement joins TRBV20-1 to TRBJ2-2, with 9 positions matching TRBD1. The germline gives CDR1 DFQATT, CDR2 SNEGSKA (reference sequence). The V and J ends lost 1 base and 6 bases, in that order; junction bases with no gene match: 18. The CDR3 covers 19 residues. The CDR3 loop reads CSARATQTGGWVTAGELFF. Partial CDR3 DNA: TGCAGTGCTAGAGCTACACAGACAGGGGGATGGGTCACCGCCGGGGAG.

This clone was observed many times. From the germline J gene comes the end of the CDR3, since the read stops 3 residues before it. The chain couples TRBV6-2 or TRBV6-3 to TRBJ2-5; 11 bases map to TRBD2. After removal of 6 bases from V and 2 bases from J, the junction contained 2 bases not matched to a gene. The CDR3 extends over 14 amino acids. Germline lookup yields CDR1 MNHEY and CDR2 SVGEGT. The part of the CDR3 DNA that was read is TGTGCCAGCAGGCTAGCGGGAGGACAAGAGACC. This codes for CASRLAGGQET. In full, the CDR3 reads CASRLAGGQETQYF.

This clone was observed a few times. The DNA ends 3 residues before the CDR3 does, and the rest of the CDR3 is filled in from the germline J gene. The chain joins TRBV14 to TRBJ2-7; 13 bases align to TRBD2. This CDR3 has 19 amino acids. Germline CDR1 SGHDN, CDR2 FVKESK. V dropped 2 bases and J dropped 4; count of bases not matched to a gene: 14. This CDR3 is CASSQPRGGLAGEGYEQYF. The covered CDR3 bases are TGTGCCAGCAGCCAACCAAGGGGTGGACTAGCGGGAGAGGGATACGAG.

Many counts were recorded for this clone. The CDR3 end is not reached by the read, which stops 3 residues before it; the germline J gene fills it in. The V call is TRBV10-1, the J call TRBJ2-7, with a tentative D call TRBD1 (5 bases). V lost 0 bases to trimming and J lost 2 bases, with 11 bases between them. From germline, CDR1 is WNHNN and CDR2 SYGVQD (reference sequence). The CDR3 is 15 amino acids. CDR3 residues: CASSESQAPPYEQYF. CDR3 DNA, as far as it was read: TGCGCCAGCAGTGAGTCACAGGCGCCTCCCTACGAG.

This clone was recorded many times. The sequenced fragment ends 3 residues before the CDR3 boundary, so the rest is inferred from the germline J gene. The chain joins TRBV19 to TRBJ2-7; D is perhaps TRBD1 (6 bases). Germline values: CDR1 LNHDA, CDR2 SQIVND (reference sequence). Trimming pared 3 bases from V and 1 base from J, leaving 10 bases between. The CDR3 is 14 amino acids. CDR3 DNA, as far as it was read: TGTGCCAGTAGTATCAGGGACACTTCCTACGAG. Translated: CASSIRDTSYE. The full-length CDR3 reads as CASSIRDTSYEQYF.

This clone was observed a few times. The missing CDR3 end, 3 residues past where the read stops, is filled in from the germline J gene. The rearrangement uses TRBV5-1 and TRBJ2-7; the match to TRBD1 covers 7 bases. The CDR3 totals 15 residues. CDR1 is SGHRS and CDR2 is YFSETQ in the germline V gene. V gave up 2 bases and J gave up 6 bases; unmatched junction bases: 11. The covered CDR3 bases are TGCGCCAGCAGCTTATTCGACAGGGATGAGGGCGAG. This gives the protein CASSLFDRDEGE. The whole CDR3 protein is CASSLFDRDEGEQYF.

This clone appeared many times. This CDR3 is CASSPLSALVANEQFF. Incomplete CDR3 DNA: TGTGCCAGCAGTCCACTATCAGCACTAGTAGCCAATGAG. The V and J genes are TRBV6-2 or TRBV6-3 and TRBJ2-1; tentative D call: TRBD2 (5 bases). The read halts 3 residues ahead of the CDR3 end, with the missing end drawn from the germline J gene. V lost 5 bases to trimming and J lost 6 bases, with 20 bases between them. Germline V gives CDR1 MNHEY, CDR2 SVGEGT. The CDR3 is 16 amino acids.

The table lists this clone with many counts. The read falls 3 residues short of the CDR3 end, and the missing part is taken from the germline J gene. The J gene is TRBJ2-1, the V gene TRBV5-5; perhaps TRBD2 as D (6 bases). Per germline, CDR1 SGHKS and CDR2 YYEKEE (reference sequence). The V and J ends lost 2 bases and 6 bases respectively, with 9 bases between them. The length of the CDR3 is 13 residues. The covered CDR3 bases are TGTGCCAGCAGCTTAGCGGGTTCCAATGAG. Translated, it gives CASSLAGSNE. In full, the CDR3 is CASSLAGSNEQFF.

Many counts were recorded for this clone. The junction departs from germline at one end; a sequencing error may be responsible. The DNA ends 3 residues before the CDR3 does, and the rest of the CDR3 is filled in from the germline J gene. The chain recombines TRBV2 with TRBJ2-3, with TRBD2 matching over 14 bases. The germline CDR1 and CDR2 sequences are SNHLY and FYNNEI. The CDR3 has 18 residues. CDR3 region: CASTPGLAGAPGTDTQYF. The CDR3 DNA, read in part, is TGTGCCAGCACCCCGGGACTAGCGGGAGCGCCCGGCACCGATACG.

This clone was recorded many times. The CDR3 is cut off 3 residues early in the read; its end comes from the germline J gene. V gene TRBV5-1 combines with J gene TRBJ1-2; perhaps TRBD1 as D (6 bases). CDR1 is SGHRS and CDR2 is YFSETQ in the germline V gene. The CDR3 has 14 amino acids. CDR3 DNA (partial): TGCGCCAGCAGCTTGGGTCTGGCAGGGGACGGC. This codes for CASSLGLAGDG. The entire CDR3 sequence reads CASSLGLAGDGYTF.

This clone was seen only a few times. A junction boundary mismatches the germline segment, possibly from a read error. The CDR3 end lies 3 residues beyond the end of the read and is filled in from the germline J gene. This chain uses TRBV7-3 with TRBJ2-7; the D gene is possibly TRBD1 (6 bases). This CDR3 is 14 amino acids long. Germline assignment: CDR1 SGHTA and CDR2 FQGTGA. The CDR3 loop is CASSLTTGSYEQYF. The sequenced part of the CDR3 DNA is TGTGCCAGCAGCCTAACGACAGGCTCCTACGAG.

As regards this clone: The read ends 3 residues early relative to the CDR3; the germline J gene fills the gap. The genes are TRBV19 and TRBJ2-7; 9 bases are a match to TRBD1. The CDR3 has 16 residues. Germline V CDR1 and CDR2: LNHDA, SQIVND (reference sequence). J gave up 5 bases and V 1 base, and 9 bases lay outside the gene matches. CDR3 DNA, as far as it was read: TGTGCCAGTAGTATAGTTCCCGGACAGGGGCACAACGAG. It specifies CASSIVPGQGHNE. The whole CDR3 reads CASSIVPGQGHNEQYF.

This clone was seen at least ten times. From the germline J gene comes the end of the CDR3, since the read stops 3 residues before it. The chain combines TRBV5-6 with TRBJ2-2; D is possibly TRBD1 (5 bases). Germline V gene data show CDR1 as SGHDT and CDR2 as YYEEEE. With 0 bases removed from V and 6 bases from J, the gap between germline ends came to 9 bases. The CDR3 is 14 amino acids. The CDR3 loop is CASSLEGWSGELFF. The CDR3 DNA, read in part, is TGTGCCAGCAGCTTGGAGGGGTGGTCCGGGGAG. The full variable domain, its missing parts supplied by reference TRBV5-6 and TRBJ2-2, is DAGVTQSPTHLIKTRGQQVTLRCSPKSGHDTVSWYQQALGQGPQFIFQYYEEEERQRGNFPDRFSGHQFPNYSSELNVNALLLGDSALYLCASSLEGWSGELFFGEGSRLTVL.